The T cell receptor beta chain under discussion was sequenced for a study of blood T cell repertoires in COVID-19. Germline lookup yields CDR1 LGHNT and CDR2 FRNRAP. This CDR3 contains 16 residues. Trimming cost V 0 bases and J 4 bases; bases outside gene matches: 7. Generated by immunoSEQ multiplex PCR, the TCRdb table keeps only in-frame clones and is missing some. Among under 300,000 clones listed, around 90% were seen once. The sequence derives from a man in his sixties who had recovered from COVID-19. This chain connects TRBV12-5 to TRBJ2-5; TRBD2 matches 8 bases. The sample was peripheral blood. This chain's CDR3 is CASGLVVRSGGETQYF. The CDR3 nucleotides are TGTGCTAGTGGTTTGGTAGTCCGCAGCGGGGGAGAGACCCAGTACTTC.